Below are 32 T cell receptor beta chains sequenced from a single sample in a study of blood T cell repertoires in COVID-19. Only in-frame clones appear in the TCRdb table, and some are missing; sequencing was by immunoSEQ multiplex PCR. The data contain about 250,000 clones, about 90% of them singletons. The source material was PBMCs or T cells enriched from blood (not recorded which). These TCRs come from a woman aged 35 to 49 who had been exposed to COVID-19.

This clone was detected once. The V and J genes are TRBV29-1 and TRBJ2-5; 7 bases map to TRBD2. The CDR3 covers 13 residues. Germline loops: CDR1 SQVTM, CDR2 ANQGSEA. Germline trimming cut 5 bases from V and 4 bases from J; bases unmatched to any gene: 7. CDR3 bases: TGCAGCGTTCGGAGGGGAGGGTCAGAGACCCAGTACTTC. Translated: CSVRRGGSETQYF.

This clone was seen only once. This chain uses TRBV28 with TRBJ1-3; D is ambiguous. V was trimmed by 5 bases and J by 1 base, leaving 12 bases between them. The CDR3 runs to 15 residues. Germline values: CDR1 MDHEN, CDR2 SYDVKM. The CDR3 DNA sequence: TGTGCCAGCAGTGCCTCGGTTGTTTCTGGAAACACCATATATTTT. Translation: CASSASVVSGNTIYF.

The V and J genes are TRBV6-2 or TRBV6-3 and TRBJ1-1; the D is unclear. The V end was cut by 0 bases, the J end by 2 bases, with 13 bases between. Germline CDR1 reads MNHEY; CDR2 reads SVGEGT. The CDR3 is 16 amino acids. This CDR3 reads CASSYSKSVYNTEAFF. Here the CDR3 DNA reads TGTGCCAGCAGTTACTCGAAATCCGTCTACAACACTGAAGCTTTCTTT.

This chain uses TRBV7-9 with TRBJ1-1; 7 nucleotides match TRBD1. Germline V lookup: CDR1 SEHNR, CDR2 FQNEAQ (reference sequence). There are 12 residues in the CDR3. The V and J ends lost 5 bases and 11 bases, in that order; junction bases with no gene match: 8. The CDR3 DNA sequence: TGTGCCAGCAGCGCAAGGGGGCTGTCTGCTTTCTTT. This encodes CASSARGLSAFF.

The rearrangement links TRBV20-1 to TRBJ1-2; D possibly corresponds to TRBD1 (6 bases). CDR1 DFQATT and CDR2 SNEGSKA come from the germline V gene (reference sequence). Trimming took off 3 bases at V and 4 bases at J, with 18 bases between the two ends. The CDR3 length is 15 residues. The CDR3 spells CSASPGMGALYGYTF. The DNA for the CDR3 is TGCAGTGCTAGTCCTGGGATGGGGGCCCTCTATGGCTACACCTTC.

This chain connects TRBV2 to TRBJ1-5, with D possibly being TRBD1 (5 bases). V dropped 7 bases and J dropped 6 bases, with 16 bases sitting between them. The length of the CDR3 is 14 residues. CDR1 SNHLY and CDR2 FYNNEI come from the germline V gene. This CDR3 is CASTEVGRGQPQHF. CDR3 sequence (DNA): TGTGCCAGCACTGAGGTAGGGAGGGGTCAGCCCCAGCATTTT.

The genes are TRBV12-3 or TRBV12-4 and TRBJ1-6; TRBD1 aligns across 7 bases. The CDR3 is 13 amino acids. The ends lost 6 bases at V and 9 bases at J; junction bases unmatched: 5. The CDR3: CASSRDSFSPLHF. The DNA for the CDR3 is TGTGCCAGCAGCCGGGACAGCTTTTCACCCCTCCACTTT.

Of note for this clone: Mismatch with germline at one junction end may stem from a read error. The chain recombines TRBV5-1 with TRBJ2-1, with 7 bases fitting TRBD2. CDR1 SGHRS and CDR2 YFSETQ come from the germline V gene. The CDR3 has 15 amino acids. The CDR3 is CATSLFASGHNEQFF. CDR3 DNA sequence: TGTGCCACCAGCCTCTTCGCTAGCGGCCACAATGAGCAGTTCTTC.

The chain joins TRBV3-1 (or the pseudogene TRBV3-2) to TRBJ1-1, with D perhaps TRBD1 (5 bases). The germline V and J ends were trimmed by 2 bases and 5 bases, with 12 bases remaining between them. Germline-derived CDR1 and CDR2 are LGHDT and YNNKEL (reference sequence). This CDR3 region has 14 residues. In DNA, the CDR3 is TGTGCCAGCAGCCAACAGGGAAGGTGGACTGAAGCTTTCTTT. It codes for CASSQQGRWTEAFF.

This chain connects TRBV9 to TRBJ1-2; 7 bases fit TRBD1. V lost 6 bases, J lost 2 bases, and 10 bases stayed unmatched. CDR1 is SGDLS and CDR2 is YYNGEE in the germline V gene. CDR3 length: 15 amino acids. CDR3 loop: CASNPEGQPNYGYTF. DNA of the CDR3: TGTGCCAGCAACCCAGAGGGACAGCCGAACTATGGCTACACCTTC.

This clone was picked up one time. The V call is TRBV7-9, the J call TRBJ1-1; D remains unclear. V dropped 3 bases and J dropped 0 bases, with 8 bases sitting between them. The CDR3 has 14 amino acids. Germline lookup yields CDR1 SEHNR and CDR2 FQNEAQ (reference sequence). Here the CDR3 DNA reads TGTGCCAGCAGCTTGATGACATTGAACACTGAAGCTTTCTTT. Translation gives CASSLMTLNTEAFF.

The J gene is TRBJ2-7, the V gene TRBV6-1, with 11 bases identical to TRBD2. The CDR3 contains 16 residues. Losses at the gene ends were 4 bases for V and 3 bases for J; bases not matched to a gene: 8. In germline, CDR1 is MNHNS, CDR2 SASEGT. This chain's CDR3 is CASSASTSGGYYEQYV. CDR3 bases: TGTGCCAGCAGTGCTAGTACTAGCGGGGGTTACTACGAGCAGTACGTC.

The chain joins TRBV24-1 to TRBJ2-1, with a tentative D call TRBD2 (5 bases). The V gene lost 2 bases and the J gene lost 6 bases, with 22 bases spanning the gap. Germline V lookup: CDR1 KGHDR, CDR2 SFDVKD. The CDR3 consists of 18 residues. CDR3 in DNA: TGTGCCACCAGTGATTCAGTAGGGAGAGGGTCCGCACTCAATGAGCAGTTCTTC. Protein: CATSDSVGRGSALNEQFF.

In DNA form, the CDR3 reads TGTGCCAGCAGCCAAGATGGGTCACTAGCGGGGGGATCCTACGAGCAGTACTTC. It yields the protein CASSQDGSLAGGSYEQYF. The gene calls are TRBV14 and TRBJ2-7; the match to TRBD2 covers 12 bases. Germline V gene lookup returns CDR1 SGHDN and CDR2 FVKESK. The CDR3 length is 18 residues. The junction had 7 bases not matched to a gene; V was cut back by 0 bases and J by 1 base. Full variable domain (remainder filled in from reference TRBV14 and TRBJ2-7): EAGVTQFPSHSVIEKGQTVTLRCDPISGHDNLYWYRRVMGKEIKFLLHFVKESKQDESGMPNNRFLAERTGGTYSTLKVQPAELEDSGVYFCASSQDGSLAGGSYEQYFGPGTRLTVT.

The chain couples TRBV29-1 to TRBJ2-3, with TRBD2 matching 10 bases. The CDR3 has 15 residues. Trimming at V came to 7 bases and at J to 2 bases, leaving 9 bases not matched to a gene. The germline CDR1 and CDR2 sequences are SQVTM and ANQGSEA. The CDR3 region is CSGQELAGPTDTQYF. The DNA for the CDR3 is TGCAGCGGTCAAGAACTAGCGGGACCCACAGATACGCAGTATTTT.

The chain joins TRBV6-5 to TRBJ2-7, with a tentative D call TRBD1 (5 bases). Trimming removed 6 bases at V and 4 bases at J, with 13 bases between. Germline lookup yields CDR1 MNHEY and CDR2 SVGAGI. This CDR3 spans 13 amino acids. The DNA for the CDR3 is TGTGCCAGCAGGGGGCCTGTGATATACGAGCAGTACTTC. Protein sequence: CASRGPVIYEQYF.

V usage is TRBV30 and J usage is TRBJ2-2; TRBD2 is a possible D gene (6 bases). Deletions cut 5 bases from V and 6 bases from J, with 10 bases between. The CDR3 runs 12 residues. Germline values: CDR1 GTSNPN, CDR2 SVGIG (reference sequence). This CDR3 reads CAWEWGAGELFF. The CDR3 DNA sequence: TGTGCCTGGGAATGGGGGGCCGGGGAGCTGTTTTTT.

The CDR3 DNA reads TGTGCCAGCAGCTTAAGCTCTGCTAATGAAAAACTGTTTTTT. This codes for CASSLSSANEKLFF. The V and J genes are TRBV7-9 and TRBJ1-4, with D uncertain. CDR3 length: 14 amino acids. In germline, CDR1 is SEHNR, CDR2 FQNEAQ (reference sequence). The ends were cut back, 2 bases at V and 3 bases at J, with 7 bases in the middle.

This chain joins TRBV2 and TRBJ1-1; 11 bases are a match to TRBD1. The germline V gene encodes CDR1 SNHLY and CDR2 FYNNEI. J was trimmed by 6 bases and V by 6 bases; bases with no gene match: 3. The CDR3 is 13 residues long. The CDR3 DNA sequence: TGTGCCAGCAGGAGGGACAGGGGGGCTGAAGCTTTCTTT. Translated: CASRRDRGAEAFF.

The chain couples TRBV5-5 to TRBJ2-7; 9 positions match TRBD2. Germline assignment: CDR1 SGHKS and CDR2 YYEKEE (reference sequence). Trimming at V came to 2 bases and at J to 2 bases, leaving 5 bases not matched to a gene. This CDR3 contains 15 residues. The CDR3 DNA is TGTGCCAGCAGCTTAGCCAGCGGGAGGCCCTACGAGCAGTACGTC. Residues: CASSLASGRPYEQYV.

The chain has TRBV28 and TRBJ1-5, with D unclear. Trimming shortened V by 2 bases and J by 3 bases, and 11 bases separated the two germline ends. CDR1 MDHEN and CDR2 SYDVKM come from the germline V gene. CDR3 length: 15 amino acids. The CDR3 region has the DNA TGTGCCAGCAGTTTAAGAGGCCGGTTCAATCAGCCCCAGCATTTT. This codes for CASSLRGRFNQPQHF.

The V and J genes are TRBV2 and TRBJ2-3, with 7 bases matching TRBD2. Germline V gene lookup returns CDR1 SNHLY and CDR2 FYNNEI. V shed 8 bases and J 6 bases; nucleotides not matched to a gene: 8. The CDR3 sequence is 13 residues long. The CDR3 loop is CASSQDGGDTQYF. CDR3 bases: TGTGCCAGCTCCCAAGACGGGGGGGATACGCAGTATTTT.

The chain joins TRBV19 to TRBJ1-1; 11 nucleotides agree with TRBD1. Per germline, CDR1 LNHDA and CDR2 SQIVND (reference sequence). The CDR3 contains 16 residues. The J segment lost 1 base and the V segment lost 7 bases, leaving 8 bases of the junction unmatched. CDR3: CASTLGQGARNTEAFF. CDR3 sequence (DNA): TGTGCCAGTACCCTAGGACAGGGGGCTAGGAACACTGAAGCTTTCTTT.

V and J are TRBV7-9 and TRBJ2-1, with 9 bases that match TRBD2. Germline CDR1 reads SEHNR; CDR2 reads FQNEAQ (reference sequence). The CDR3 spans 16 residues. The V gene end was trimmed by 2 bases and the J gene end by 4 bases; junction bases not matched to a gene: 6. The CDR3 bases are TGTGCCAGCAGCTTAACCGCGGGAGGGTGGTACAATGAGCAGTTCTTC. It specifies CASSLTAGGWYNEQFF. Using reference TRBV7-9 and TRBJ2-1 for the parts outside the CDR3, the full variable domain is DTGVSQNPRHKITKRGQNVTFRCDPISEHNRLYWYRQTLGQGPEFLTYFQNEAQLEKSRLLSDRFSAERPKGSFSTLEIQRTEQGDSAMYLCASSLTAGGWYNEQFFGPGTRLTVL.

The rearrangement links TRBV9 to TRBJ2-1; TRBD2 matches 8 bases. The CDR3 contains 16 residues. Germline CDR1 reads SGDLS; CDR2 reads YYNGEE. The V gene end was trimmed by 4 bases and the J gene end by 0 bases; junction bases not matched to a gene: 6. The CDR3, as DNA: TGTGCCAGCAGCCCGGGGGGGACTATCTCCTACAATGAGCAGTTCTTC. This codes for CASSPGGTISYNEQFF.

The rearrangement uses TRBV4-2 and TRBJ1-3, with D unclear. CDR1 and CDR2 (germline): LGHNA, YNFKEQ. V shed 4 bases and J shed 0 bases, with 10 bases lying between them. The CDR3 extends over 15 amino acids. The CDR3, as DNA: TGTGCCAGCAGCCGGGCAGGAGGCTCTGGAAACACCATATATTTT. It yields the protein CASSRAGGSGNTIYF.

The chain joins TRBV2 to TRBJ1-2, with a tentative D call TRBD1 (6 bases). Trimming removed 6 bases from V and 0 bases from J, with 8 bases in between. The CDR3 extends over 13 amino acids. The germline V gene has CDR1 SNHLY and CDR2 FYNNEI. This chain's CDR3 is CASSGQSNYGYTF. Written as DNA, the CDR3 is TGTGCCAGCAGCGGACAGTCTAACTATGGCTACACCTTC.

The chain combines TRBV5-1 with TRBJ1-6; 8 nucleotides agree with TRBD1. The CDR3 covers 16 residues. Looked up from germline, CDR1 is SGHRS and CDR2 is YFSETQ. J lost 4 bases, V lost 4 bases, and 7 bases had no gene match. CDR3 sequence (DNA): TGCGCCAGCAGCACCGGGACAGGTTCTTATAATTCACCCCTCCACTTT. Protein product: CASSTGTGSYNSPLHF.

The chain couples TRBV27 to TRBJ2-7; 13 bases agree with TRBD2. V dropped 5 bases and J dropped 2; count of bases not matched to a gene: 6. CDR1 is MNHEY, CDR2 SMNVEV, per germline (reference sequence). This CDR3 has 16 amino acids. In DNA form, the CDR3 reads TGTGCCAGCAGTCCACTGACTAGCGGGGGGACCTACGAGCAGTACTTC. Translation gives CASSPLTSGGTYEQYF.

This clone was observed once. A junction boundary mismatches the germline segment, possibly from a read error. The chain is built from TRBV5-1 and TRBJ2-3; 10 bases map to TRBD2. The CDR3 length is 17 residues. Germline loops: CDR1 SGHRS, CDR2 YFSETQ. CDR3 sequence: CASSESPGLASTDTQYF. The CDR3 nucleotides read TGTGCCAGCAGCGAGTCTCCGGGACTAGCGAGCACAGATACGCAGTATTTT.

The chain recombines TRBV19 with TRBJ1-1, with unresolved D. CDR1 is LNHDA, CDR2 SQIVND, per germline (reference sequence). The V gene lost 5 bases and the J gene lost 11 bases, with 15 bases spanning the gap. The CDR3 spans 12 residues. The CDR3 nucleotides are TGTGCCAGTAGTCCGGACTACATAAAGGCTTTCTTT. This translates into CASSPDYIKAFF.

The chain couples TRBV11-1 to TRBJ1-4; tentative D call: TRBD1 (5 bases). The CDR3 contains 14 residues. Trimming cost V 4 bases and J 5 bases, with 11 bases left between them. The germline V gene has CDR1 SGHAT and CDR2 FQDESV (reference sequence). CDR3 residues: CASSSGGKNEKLFF. The CDR3 region has the DNA TGTGCCAGCAGCTCCGGGGGAAAAAATGAAAAACTGTTTTTT.